The clone carrying this T cell receptor (beta chain) was picked up many times. Its target is unknown. The CDR3 loop spans 16 amino acids. CDR1 is MNHNS and CDR2 is SASEGT in the germline V gene. The V end was cut by 5 bases, the J end by 0 bases, with 14 bases between. These data are taken from a study of T-cell reconstitution after alpha-beta-depleted transplantation in children. Study conclusions and caveats: One year after transplant, T-cell counts and diversity came mostly from newly produced T cells. Surviving recipient cells, namely T cells and thymic progenitors, were the source of high day-60 TCRbeta diversity in some patients. Approximately two months post-transplant, alpha-beta T cells reportedly originated from several hundred expanded graft clones.

This sample's TCRbeta library carried unique molecular identifier barcodes. Each CDR3 protein is one row after TCRdb ran MiXCR on the PCR reads. The repertoire holds almost 500,000 distinct CDR3 sequences, with about 10% as singletons. The rearrangement links TRBV6-1 to TRBJ1-3; a possible D gene is TRBD1 (5 bases). The origin of this receptor is a child aged 2 to 9 with inherited bone marrow failure, due to receive a stem cell transplant. The source material was PBMCs, sampled before TCRalphabeta/CD19-depleted stem cell transplant. This CDR3 is CASSIMQGLSGNTIYF. CDR3 nucleotide sequence: TGTGCCAGCAGTATCATGCAGGGCCTCTCTGGAAACACCATATATTTT.